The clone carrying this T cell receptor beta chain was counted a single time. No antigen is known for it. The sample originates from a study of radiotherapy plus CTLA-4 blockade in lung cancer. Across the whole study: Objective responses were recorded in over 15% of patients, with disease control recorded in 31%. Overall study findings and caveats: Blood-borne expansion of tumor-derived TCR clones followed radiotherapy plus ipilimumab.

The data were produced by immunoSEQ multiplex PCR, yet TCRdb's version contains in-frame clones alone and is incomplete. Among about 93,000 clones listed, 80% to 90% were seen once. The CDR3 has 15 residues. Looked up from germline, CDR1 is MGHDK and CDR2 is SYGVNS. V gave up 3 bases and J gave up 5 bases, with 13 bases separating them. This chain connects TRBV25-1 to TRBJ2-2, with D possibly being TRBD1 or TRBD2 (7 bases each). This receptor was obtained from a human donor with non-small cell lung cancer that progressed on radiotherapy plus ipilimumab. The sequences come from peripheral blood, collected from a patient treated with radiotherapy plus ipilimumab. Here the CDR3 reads CASSEPQGGTGELFF. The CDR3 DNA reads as TGTGCCAGCAGTGAGCCTCAGGGGGGGACCGGGGAGCTGTTTTTT.